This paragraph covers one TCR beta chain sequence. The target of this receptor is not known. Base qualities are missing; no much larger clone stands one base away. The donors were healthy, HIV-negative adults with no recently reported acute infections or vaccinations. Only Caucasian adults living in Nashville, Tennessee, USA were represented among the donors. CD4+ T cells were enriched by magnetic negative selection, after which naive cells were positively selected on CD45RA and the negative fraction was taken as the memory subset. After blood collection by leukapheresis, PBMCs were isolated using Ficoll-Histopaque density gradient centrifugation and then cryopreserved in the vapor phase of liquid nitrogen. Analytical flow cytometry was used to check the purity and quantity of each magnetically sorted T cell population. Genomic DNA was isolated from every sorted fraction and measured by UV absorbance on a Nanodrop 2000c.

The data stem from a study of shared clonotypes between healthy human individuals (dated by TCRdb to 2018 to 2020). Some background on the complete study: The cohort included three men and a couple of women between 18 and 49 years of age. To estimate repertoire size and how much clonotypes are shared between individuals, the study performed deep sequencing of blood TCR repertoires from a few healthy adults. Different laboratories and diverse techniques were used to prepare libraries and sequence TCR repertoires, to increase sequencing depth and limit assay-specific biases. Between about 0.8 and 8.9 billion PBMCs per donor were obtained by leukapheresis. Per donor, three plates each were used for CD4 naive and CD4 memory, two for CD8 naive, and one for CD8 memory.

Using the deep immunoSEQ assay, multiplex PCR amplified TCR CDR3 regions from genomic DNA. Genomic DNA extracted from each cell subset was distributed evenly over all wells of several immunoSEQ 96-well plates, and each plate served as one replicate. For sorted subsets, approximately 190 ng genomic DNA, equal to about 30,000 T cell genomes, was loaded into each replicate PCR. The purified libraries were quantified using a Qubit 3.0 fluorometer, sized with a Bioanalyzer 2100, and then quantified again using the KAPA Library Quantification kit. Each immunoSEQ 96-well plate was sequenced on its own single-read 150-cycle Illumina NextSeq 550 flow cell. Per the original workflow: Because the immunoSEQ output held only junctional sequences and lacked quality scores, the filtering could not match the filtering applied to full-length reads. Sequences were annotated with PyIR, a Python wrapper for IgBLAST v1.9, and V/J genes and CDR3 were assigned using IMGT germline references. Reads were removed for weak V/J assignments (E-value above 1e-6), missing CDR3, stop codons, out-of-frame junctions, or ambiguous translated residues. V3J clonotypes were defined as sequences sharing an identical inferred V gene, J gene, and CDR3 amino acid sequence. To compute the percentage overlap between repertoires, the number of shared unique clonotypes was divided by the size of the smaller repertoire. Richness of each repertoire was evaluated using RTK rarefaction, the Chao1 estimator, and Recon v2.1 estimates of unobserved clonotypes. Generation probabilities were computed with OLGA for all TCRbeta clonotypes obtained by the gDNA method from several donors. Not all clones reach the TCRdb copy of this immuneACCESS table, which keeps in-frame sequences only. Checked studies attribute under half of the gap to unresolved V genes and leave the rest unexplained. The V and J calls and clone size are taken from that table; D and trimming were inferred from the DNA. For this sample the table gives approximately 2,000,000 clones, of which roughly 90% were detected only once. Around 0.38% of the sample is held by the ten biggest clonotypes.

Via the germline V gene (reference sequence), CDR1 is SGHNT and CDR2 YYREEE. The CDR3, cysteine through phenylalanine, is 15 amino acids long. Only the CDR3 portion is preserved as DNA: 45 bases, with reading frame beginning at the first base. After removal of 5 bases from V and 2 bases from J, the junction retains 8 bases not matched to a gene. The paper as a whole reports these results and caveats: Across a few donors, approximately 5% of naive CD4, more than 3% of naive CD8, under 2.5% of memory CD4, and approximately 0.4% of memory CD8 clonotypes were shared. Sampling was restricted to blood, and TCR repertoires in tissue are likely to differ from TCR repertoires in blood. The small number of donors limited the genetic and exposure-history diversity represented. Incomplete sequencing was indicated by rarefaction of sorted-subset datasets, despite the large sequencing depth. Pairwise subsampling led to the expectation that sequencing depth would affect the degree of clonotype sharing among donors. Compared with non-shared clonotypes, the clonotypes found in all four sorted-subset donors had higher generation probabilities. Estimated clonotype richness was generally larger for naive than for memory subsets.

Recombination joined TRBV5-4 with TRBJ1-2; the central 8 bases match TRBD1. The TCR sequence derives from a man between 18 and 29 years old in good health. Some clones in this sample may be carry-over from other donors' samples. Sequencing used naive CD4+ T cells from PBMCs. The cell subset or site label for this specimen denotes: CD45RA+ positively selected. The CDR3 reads CASSSPGGGNYGYTF. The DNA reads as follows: TGTGCCAGCAGTTCACCAGGGGGCGGCAACTATGGCTACACCTTC.